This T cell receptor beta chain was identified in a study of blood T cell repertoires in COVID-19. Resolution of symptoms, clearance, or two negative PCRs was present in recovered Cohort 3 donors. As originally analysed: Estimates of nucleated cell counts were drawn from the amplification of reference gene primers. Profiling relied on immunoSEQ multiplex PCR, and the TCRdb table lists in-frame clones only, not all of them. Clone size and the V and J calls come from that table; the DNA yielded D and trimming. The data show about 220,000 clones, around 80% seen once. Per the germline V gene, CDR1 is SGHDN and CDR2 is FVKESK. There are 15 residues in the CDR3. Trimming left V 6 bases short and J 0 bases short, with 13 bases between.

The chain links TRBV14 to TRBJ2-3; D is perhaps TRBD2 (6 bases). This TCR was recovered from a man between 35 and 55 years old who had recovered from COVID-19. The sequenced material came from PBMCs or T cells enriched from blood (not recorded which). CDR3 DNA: TGTGCCAGCAGAATGACTAGGCTAAGCACAGATACGCAGTATTTT. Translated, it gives CASRMTRLSTDTQYF.